The 8 T cell receptor beta chains below come from one sample, sequenced in a study of T cell repertoires in cytomegalovirus infection. TCRdb processed the reads anew with MiXCR; each CDR3 protein has one entry. The sample carries more than 500,000 distinct CDR3 sequences, about 15% recorded once. Sequencing input: CD8+ T cells from PBMCs. The receptors derive from a human donor in good health (CMV status not recorded). Some clones in this sample may be carry-over from other donors' samples.

Regarding this clonotype: The junction differs from germline at one of its ends, possibly a read error. The V call is TRBV27, the J call TRBJ1-1, with unresolved D. The CDR3 loop spans 14 amino acids. Germline CDR1 MNHEY, CDR2 SMNVEV (reference sequence). The CDR3 here is CASSLSSRTTEAVF. The CDR3 bases are TGTGCCAGCAGTTTATCGTCCAGGACCACGGAAGCTGTCTTT.

This clonotype was seen only a few times. The rearrangement uses TRBV9 and TRBJ1-2; no firm D call. Germline V gene lookup returns CDR1 SGDLS and CDR2 YYNGEE. This CDR3 is built from 11 residues. Between the trimmed V and J ends, which lost 3 bases and 6 bases, there was a span of 6 bases. The CDR3 DNA reads TGTGCCAGCAGCGCTCGGGATGGCTACACCTTC. Translating it yields CASSARDGYTF.

A note on this clonotype: A much larger clone is a single base away; this may be a read error. This CDR3 fails to terminate in the conserved phenylalanine or tryptophan, so it likely reflects a read error. This sequence joins TRBV11-2 and TRBJ2-1, with 10 bases fitting TRBD2. Trimming cost V 0 bases and J 5 bases; bases outside gene matches: 4. Germline CDR1 and CDR2: SGHAT and FQNNGV. The CDR3 is 16 amino acids. The CDR3 DNA is TGTGCCAGCAGCTTAGAGGGAGCGGGGGGGAACAATGAGCAGTTCTTA. Its translation is CASSLEGAGGNNEQFL.

Details on this clonotype: It may be a read error: a sequence one base away is much more abundant. CDR3: CASKATLGAKAFF. The DNA of the CDR3 is TGTGCCAGCAAGGCGACCCTGGGCGCTAAAGCTTTCTTT. This chain links TRBV6-8 with TRBJ1-1; D unclear. V dropped 7 bases and J dropped 9 bases, with 18 bases sitting between them. The CDR3 is 13 amino acids. The germline V gene encodes CDR1 MNHGY and CDR2 SAAAGT.

This clonotype was counted between two and nine times. The chain carries TRBV28 and TRBJ1-5, with D unclear. The CDR3 runs to 13 residues. The germline V gene has CDR1 MDHEN and CDR2 SYDVKM. With 6 bases removed from V and 4 bases from J, the gap between germline ends came to 10 bases. The CDR3 sequence: CASSIQGNQPQHF. The CDR3, as DNA: TGTGCCAGCAGCATACAAGGGAATCAGCCCCAGCATTTT.

The sample holds many counts of this clonotype. For the CDR3, the DNA is TGTGCCAGCAGTCGTAGAAGGCAGGGGGTAGCCAAAAACATTCAGTACTTC. This encodes CASSRRRQGVAKNIQYF. The chain uses TRBV7-2 and TRBJ2-4; TRBD1 matches at 7 bases. The CDR3 has 17 residues. The trim removed 6 bases at V and 0 bases at J, leaving 11 bases unmatched. Germline CDR1 reads SGHTA; CDR2 reads FQGNSA.

This clonotype turned up a few times. The rearrangement uses TRBV6-1 and TRBJ1-3, with 7 nucleotides matching TRBD1. CDR1 is MNHNS, CDR2 SASEGT, per germline. The V gene end was trimmed by 3 bases and the J gene end by 11 bases; junction bases not matched to a gene: 13. This CDR3 contains 15 residues. CDR3 region: CASSDPGTDLRAIYF. The CDR3 region has the DNA TGTGCCAGCAGTGATCCCGGGACAGACCTTCGAGCCATATATTTT.

The chain links TRBV5-1 to TRBJ2-2; D ambiguous. The V end lost 2 bases, the J end lost 0 bases, and 8 bases lay between the germline ends. The germline V gene encodes CDR1 SGHRS and CDR2 YFSETQ. CDR3 length: 15 residues. CDR3 sequence reads: CASSFVYPNTGELFF. DNA of the CDR3: TGCGCCAGCAGCTTTGTCTACCCGAACACCGGGGAGCTGTTTTTT.